Listed below are T cell receptor beta chains from one sample, sequenced in a study of blood T cell repertoires in COVID-19. Assay used: immunoSEQ multiplex PCR; TCRdb lists only in-frame clones, some missing. This repertoire shows roughly 66,000 clones, 91% found once; its top ten account for about 6.8%. The sample taken for sequencing was peripheral blood. These receptors were taken from a human donor in a cohort sampled during active COVID-19. The CDR3 runs from the conserved cysteine through the conserved F or W. A D gene is named only where the DNA matches it firmly. Rows give clone size only sometimes, using once, few, many, or a class for an expanded clone.

V gene	J gene	D gene	clone size	CDR3 DNA	CDR3 protein
TRBV9	TRBJ2-1	TRBD1	.	TGTGCCAGCAGCCTTAGGACAGGGGGCTTTTACAATGAGCAGTTCTTC	CASSLRTGGFYNEQFF
TRBV11-2	TRBJ2-1	TRBD1	.	TGTGCCAGCAGCTTACAGGACAGGGAACCCACCTACAATGAGCAGTTCTTC	CASSLQDREPTYNEQFF
TRBV19	TRBJ1-3	.	.	TGTGCCAGTAGTATTACGGGGAGTCCGGCTGGAAACACCATATATTTT	CASSITGSPAGNTIYF
TRBV7-2	TRBJ1-1	.	.	TGTGCCAGCAGCTTAGTTTATTCCGTCGCTGAAGCTTTCTTT	CASSLVYSVAEAFF
TRBV15	TRBJ1-2	.	.	TGTGCCACCAGCAGAGCCTACAGCTATGGCTACACCTTC	CATSRAYSYGYTF
TRBV18	TRBJ1-6	.	.	TGTGCCAGCTCACCGAGCTCAGACGTACGGAGCTCCTATAATTCACCCCTCCACTTT	CASSPSSDVRSSYNSPLHF
TRBV7-9	TRBJ2-7	TRBD1	.	TGTGCCAGCAGCGGGGGGACAGGGGGTATGTACGAGCAGTACTTC	CASSGGTGGMYEQYF
TRBV19	TRBJ1-4	TRBD1	.	TGTGCCAGTGGGGACAGGCCGTTCCCGAGGGAACTGTTTTTT	CASGDRPFPRELFF
TRBV27	TRBJ1-6	.	.	TGTGCCAGCAGTTTATTGGGTTGGAGTTCACCCCTCCACTTT	CASSLLGWSSPLHF
TRBV9	TRBJ2-2	TRBD1	.	TGTGCCAGCAGCGTAGATGGGGGACAGGGAGACACCGGGGAGCTGTTTTTT	CASSVDGGQGDTGELFF
TRBV5-1	TRBJ2-5	.	.	TGCGCCAGCAGCTTGGGGCAGTTCCAAGAGACCCAGTACTTC	CASSLGQFQETQYF
TRBV19	TRBJ2-3	TRBD2	.	TGTGCGACGAAGGCTAGCGGTTTAGATACGCAGTATTTT	CATKASGLDTQYF
TRBV10-1	TRBJ2-1	TRBD1	few	TGCGCCAGCAGTGAGGCCCCGGGACAGGGCTACAATGAGCAGTTCTTC	CASSEAPGQGYNEQFF
TRBV7-8	TRBJ1-6	TRBD1	.	TGTGCCAGCAGCACCAGGACAGGGCAAAATTCACCCCTCCACTTT	CASSTRTGQNSPLHF
TRBV7-2	TRBJ1-2	TRBD1	.	TGTGCCAGCAGCTTAGTGGGACAGGGTTATGGCTACACCTTC	CASSLVGQGYGYTF
TRBV5-1	TRBJ2-7	TRBD1	.	TGCGCCAGCAGCTTGGCCGCGACAGGGGGAGAGCAGTACTTC	CASSLAATGGEQYF
TRBV15	TRBJ2-7	.	once	TGTGCCACCAGCAGAGCTAACTACGAGCAGTACTTC	CATSRANYEQYF
TRBV3-1/TRBV3-2	TRBJ2-3	.	.	TGTGCCAGCAGCCCTACTCTAAGCACAGATACGCAGTATTTT	CASSPTLSTDTQYF
TRBV12-3/TRBV12-4	TRBJ1-2	.	.	TGTGCCAGCAGTTTTACGCAGATCTATGGCTACACCTTC	CASSFTQIYGYTF
TRBV7-2	TRBJ2-7	.	.	TGTGCCAGCAGCCGTACGACTGAATCGGGAGTGTACGAGCAGTACTTC	CASSRTTESGVYEQYF
TRBV6-2/TRBV6-3	TRBJ1-2	.	.	TGTGCCAGCAGTTCGGAGAGGGTAGGCTACACCTTC	CASSSERVGYTF
TRBV28	TRBJ2-5	.	.	TGTGCCAGCAAATACATGGAGACCCAGTACTTC	CASKYMETQYF
TRBV7-9	TRBJ2-7	.	.	TGTGCCAGCAGCTTAGATCTGGGAGGGGGTGAGCAGTACTTC	CASSLDLGGGEQYF
TRBV7-2	TRBJ1-2	TRBD1	.	TGTGCCAGCAGCACAGACAGGGGAGGCTACACCTTC	CASSTDRGGYTF
TRBV23-1	TRBJ1-2	TRBD1	.	TGCGCCAGCAGTCAACATGCCGGGACAGGGCCTAACTATGGCTACACCTTC	CASSQHAGTGPNYGYTF
TRBV2	TRBJ1-2	TRBD1	.	TGTGCCAGCAGTGAAGCGACGGACAGGGGCTATGGCTACACCTTC	CASSEATDRGYGYTF
TRBV6-6	TRBJ1-2	TRBD1	.	TGTGCCAGCAGTACGGGGACAGGGGGCAATAACTATGGCTACACCTTC	CASSTGTGGNNYGYTF
TRBV2	TRBJ1-4	TRBD1	.	TGTGCCAGCAGCGAAGACAGGGGGAATGAAAAACTGTTTTTT	CASSEDRGNEKLFF
TRBV10-3	TRBJ2-4	TRBD1	.	TGTGCCATCAGTGATCATCACGGGACAGTCCTCATTCAATTTCTAGCCAAAAACATTCAGTACTTC	CAISDHHGTVLIQFLAKNIQYF
TRBV11-1	TRBJ2-1	.	.	TGTGCCAGCAGCTTAGCGGGGGGCTCCTACAATGAGCAGTTCTTC	CASSLAGGSYNEQFF
TRBV6-5	TRBJ2-1	TRBD2	.	TGTGCCAGCAGTTACTCGACTAGCGGGTACAATGAGCAGTTCTTC	CASSYSTSGYNEQFF
TRBV2	TRBJ2-3	.	.	TGTGCCAGCAGTGATGACGAGAGGGGGGATACGCAGTATTTT	CASSDDERGDTQYF
TRBV29-1	TRBJ1-3	.	few	TGCAGCGCCGCCCCAAACAGGGATAGTGCCATATATTTT	CSAAPNRDSAIYF
TRBV11-3	TRBJ2-7	.	.	TGTGCCAGCAGCTTAAGAGGAGGTTCCTACGAGCAGTACTTC	CASSLRGGSYEQYF
TRBV19	TRBJ1-2	TRBD1	once	TGTGCCAGTAGTACAAGACAGGGGCGACCTAACTATGGCTACACCTTC	CASSTRQGRPNYGYTF
TRBV11-2	TRBJ2-3	.	.	TGTGCCAGCAGCCCTCCCGCAGATACGCAGTATTTT	CASSPPADTQYF
TRBV3-1/TRBV3-2	TRBJ2-2	.	.	TGTGCCAGCAGCCAAGATTGGCGCGGGAACACCGGGGAGCTGTTTTTT	CASSQDWRGNTGELFF
TRBV5-1	TRBJ1-4	.	.	TGCGCCAGCAGCTTGGGCCTCGGGGGGGAGGCTAATGAAAAACTGTTTTTT	CASSLGLGGEANEKLFF